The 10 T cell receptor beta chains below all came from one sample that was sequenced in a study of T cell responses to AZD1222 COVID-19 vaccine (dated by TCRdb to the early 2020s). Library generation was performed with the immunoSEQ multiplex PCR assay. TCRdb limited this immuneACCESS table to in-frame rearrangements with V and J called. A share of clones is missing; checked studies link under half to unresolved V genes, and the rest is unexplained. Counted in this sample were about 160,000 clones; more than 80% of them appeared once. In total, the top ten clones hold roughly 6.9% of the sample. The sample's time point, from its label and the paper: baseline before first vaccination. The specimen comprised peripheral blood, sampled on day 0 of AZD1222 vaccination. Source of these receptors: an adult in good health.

In nucleotides, the CDR3 is TGCGCCAGCAGCCCCCAGGGGGGATCTGGAAACACCATATATTTT. As protein: CASSPQGGSGNTIYF. This chain links TRBV5-1 with TRBJ1-3, with 7 bases lining up with TRBD1. CDR1 and CDR2 from the germline V gene are SGHRS and YFSETQ. CDR3 length: 15 amino acids. J lost 1 base, V lost 4 bases, and 5 bases had no gene match.

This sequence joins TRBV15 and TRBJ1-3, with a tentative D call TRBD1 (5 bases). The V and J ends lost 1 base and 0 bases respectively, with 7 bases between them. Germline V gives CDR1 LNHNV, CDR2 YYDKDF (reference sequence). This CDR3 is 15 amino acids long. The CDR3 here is CATSRARDSGNTIYF. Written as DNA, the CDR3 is TGTGCCACCAGCAGAGCCAGGGACTCTGGAAACACCATATATTTT.

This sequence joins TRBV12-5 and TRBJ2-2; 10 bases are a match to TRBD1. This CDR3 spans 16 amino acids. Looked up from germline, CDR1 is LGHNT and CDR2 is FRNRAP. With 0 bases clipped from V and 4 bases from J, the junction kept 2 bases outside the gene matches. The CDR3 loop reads CASGLVTGGGTGELFF. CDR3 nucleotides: TGTGCTAGTGGTTTGGTGACAGGGGGCGGCACCGGGGAGCTGTTTTTT.

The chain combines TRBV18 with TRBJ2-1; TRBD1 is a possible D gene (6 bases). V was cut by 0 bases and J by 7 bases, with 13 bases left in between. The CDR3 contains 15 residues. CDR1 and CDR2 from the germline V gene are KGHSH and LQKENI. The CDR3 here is CASSPPNRARNEQFF. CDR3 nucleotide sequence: TGTGCCAGCTCACCACCGAACAGGGCAAGAAATGAGCAGTTCTTC. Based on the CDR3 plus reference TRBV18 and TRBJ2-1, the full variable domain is NAGVMQNPRHLVRRRGQEARLRCSPMKGHSHVYWYRQLPEEGLKFMVYLQKENIIDESGMPKERFSAEFPKEGPSILRIQQVVRGDSAAYFCASSPPNRARNEQFFGPGTRLTVL.

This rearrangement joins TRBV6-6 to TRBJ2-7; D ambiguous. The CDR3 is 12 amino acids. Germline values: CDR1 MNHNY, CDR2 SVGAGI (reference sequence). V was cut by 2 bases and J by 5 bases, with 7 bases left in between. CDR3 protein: CASSYRVDEQYF. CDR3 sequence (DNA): TGTGCCAGCAGTTACAGGGTTGACGAGCAGTACTTC.

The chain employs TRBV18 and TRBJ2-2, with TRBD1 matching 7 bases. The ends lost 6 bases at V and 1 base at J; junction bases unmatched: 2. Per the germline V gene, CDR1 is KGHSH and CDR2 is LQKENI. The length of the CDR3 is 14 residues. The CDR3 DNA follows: TGTGCCAGCTCGGACAGGAGGAACACCGGGGAGCTGTTTTTT. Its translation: CASSDRRNTGELFF.

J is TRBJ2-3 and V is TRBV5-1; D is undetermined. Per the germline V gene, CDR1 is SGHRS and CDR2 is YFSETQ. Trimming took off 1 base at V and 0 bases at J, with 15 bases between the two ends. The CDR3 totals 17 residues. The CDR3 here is CASSLNSASSSTDTQYF. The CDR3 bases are TGCGCCAGCAGCTTGAACAGCGCTTCCTCTAGCACAGATACGCAGTATTTT.

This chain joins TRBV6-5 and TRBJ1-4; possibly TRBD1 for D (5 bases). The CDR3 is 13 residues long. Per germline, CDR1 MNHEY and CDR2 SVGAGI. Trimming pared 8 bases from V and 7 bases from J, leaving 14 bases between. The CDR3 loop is CASCRVRGEKLFF. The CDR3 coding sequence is TGTGCCAGCTGCAGGGTTAGAGGTGAAAAACTGTTTTTT.

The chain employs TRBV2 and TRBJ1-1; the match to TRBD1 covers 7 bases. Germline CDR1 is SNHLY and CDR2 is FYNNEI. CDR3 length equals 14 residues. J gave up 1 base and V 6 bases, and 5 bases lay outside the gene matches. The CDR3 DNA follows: TGTGCCAGCAGCAAGGGACAGAGGAACACTGAAGCTTTCTTT. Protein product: CASSKGQRNTEAFF. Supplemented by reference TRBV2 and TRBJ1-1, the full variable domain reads EPEVTQTPSHQVTQMGQEVILRCVPISNHLYFYWYRQILGQKVEFLVSFYNNEISEKSEIFDDQFSVERPDGSNFTLKIRSTKLEDSAMYFCASSKGQRNTEAFFGQGTRLTVV.

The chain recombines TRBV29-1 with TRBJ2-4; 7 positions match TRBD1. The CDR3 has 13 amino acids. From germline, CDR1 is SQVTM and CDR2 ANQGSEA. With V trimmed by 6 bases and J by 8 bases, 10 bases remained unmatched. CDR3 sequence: CSVGDSLVDIQYF. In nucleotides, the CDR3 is TGCAGCGTCGGGGACAGCCTCGTGGACATTCAGTACTTC.